Here is one T cell receptor beta chain with its context. The data belong to a study of blood T cell repertoires in COVID-19. Assay used: immunoSEQ multiplex PCR; TCRdb lists only in-frame clones, some missing. The sample holds roughly 270,000 clones; approximately 85% are singletons and the top ten take more than 4.5%. The origin of this receptor is a man aged 50 to 59 with active or convalescent COVID-19. Sequencing was carried out using peripheral blood.

The DNA of the CDR3 is TGTGCCAGCAGTTTGGACAGGGGAGGTCGTGGCTACACCTTC. This codes for CASSLDRGGRGYTF. The J gene is TRBJ1-2, the V gene TRBV2; 9 bases fit TRBD1. Germline lookup yields CDR1 SNHLY and CDR2 FYNNEI. This CDR3 spans 14 amino acids. The V segment lost 5 bases and the J segment 7 bases; nucleotides outside the gene matches: 8. Looking up the rest from reference TRBV2 and TRBJ1-2 gives the full variable domain: EPEVTQTPSHQVTQMGQEVILRCVPISNHLYFYWYRQILGQKVEFLVSFYNNEISEKSEIFDDQFSVERPDGSNFTLKIRSTKLEDSAMYFCASSLDRGGRGYTFGSGTRLTVV.